This T cell receptor beta chain derives from a study of CD8 T cells in ankylosing spondylitis. The CDR3 runs 12 residues. Trimming removed 4 bases at V and 7 bases at J, with 10 bases between. Germline assignment: CDR1 SGHTA and CDR2 FQGNSA. Molecular-barcoded quantitative 5'-RACE produced these TCR beta libraries. TCRdb re-analysed the 5' RACE reads in MiXCR, keeping a single row per CDR3 protein. This table has approximately 240,000 distinct CDR3 sequences, over 9.5% appearing once. As to this clonotype: Its antigen is not known.

Study outcomes and limitations: From matched ankylosing spondylitis synovial fluid, disease-linked clones were reportedly recovered at significantly enriched levels.

The chain carries TRBV7-2 and TRBJ1-2; D gene uncertain. The sequenced material came from blood, either unsorted or a sorted T cell fraction (not recorded which). The sequence was obtained from a male donor with ankylosing spondylitis or in good health (not recorded which). CDR3 DNA sequence: TGTGCCAGCAGCTCCGGACGGACTGGCTACACCTTC. It is translated as CASSSGRTGYTF.